The sequence of this T cell receptor (beta chain) was determined in a study of molecular identifiers for immune sequencing clone quantification. Germline V lookup: CDR1 MNHEY, CDR2 SVGEGT. The CDR3 sequence is 15 residues long. Trimming cost V 5 bases and J 0 bases, with 12 bases left between them. Preparation methods for the bulk TCR libraries were those previously described, with listed TCR primers. MiXCR, applied by TCRdb to the PCR reads, yields one record per CDR3 protein. In the table there are about 510,000 distinct CDR3 sequences, about 25% of which are singletons. Sample: naive CD8+ T cells from blood, with Jurkat cell RNA spiked in. The subset: FACS-sorted CD8+CD4-CCR7+CD45RA+ naive T cells. J is TRBJ2-3 and V is TRBV6-2 or TRBV6-3, with D uncertain. This receptor was taken from a human donor in good health. Some libraries in this study had Jurkat cell RNA spiked in. CDR3 bases: TGTGCCAGCAGTACCAAAACAAGGAGCACAGATACGCAGTATTTT. Translating it yields CASSTKTRSTDTQYF.